This T cell receptor beta chain was sequenced for a study of T cells after yellow fever vaccination. Study summary: It was SMART-Seq v4 Ultra Low Input that prepared the fractions with low cell numbers.

Findings and caveats of the study: Peak timing came faster in the weaker secondary response, day 5 versus 15. Detected again after the booster were most primary-vaccination clones, at 95% to 98% CD4 and nearly 90% CD8. The CD4 and CD8 compartments had a small share of their clonotypes in common.

This clonotype was seen many times. Its antigen is still unknown. TCRdb independently ran MiXCR on the 5' RACE reads; one entry per CDR3 protein. The data hold roughly 49,000 distinct CDR3 sequences, with 7.4% observed a single time. The V and J ends lost 6 bases and 4 bases respectively, with 16 bases between them. Germline V lookup: CDR1 MNHEY, CDR2 SMNVEV (reference sequence). This CDR3 is 15 amino acids long. The V call is TRBV27, the J call TRBJ1-3; D is unclear. The sequence came from a man younger than 35 who received the YFV17D yellow fever vaccine. The input for sequencing was CD8+ T cells sorted from PBMCs, taken more than 13 days after the first yellow fever vaccination. This CDR3 is CASSLRRGYGNTIYF. The CDR3 region has the DNA TGTGCCAGCAGCCTAAGGCGGGGTTACGGAAACACCATATATTTT.